The sequence of this TCR beta chain was determined in a study of T cells in Graves' hyperthyroidism and ophthalmopathy. Study findings and constraints: Ophthalmopathy onset followed model prediction by a median about six months. Within blood appeared most thyroid clonotypes that had expanded above 0.001. In the analysis, a 13 V-J model separated ophthalmopathy from stable hyperthyroidism.

Germline lookup yields CDR1 SQVTM and CDR2 ANQGSEA. CDR3 size: 13 residues. The junction had 4 bases not matched to a gene; V was cut back by 3 bases and J by 3 bases. Amplification of TCR beta CDR3 regions used RNA as the template. In the first-round RT-PCR of the TCR CDR3, the HTBI primer set was used. TCRdb processed the multiplex PCR reads anew with MiXCR; each CDR3 protein has one entry. The sample records 350,000 or so distinct CDR3 sequences, 15% to 20% being singletons. Each 10 ml fresh peripheral blood draw supplied the PBMCs. This clonotype was recorded a few times. Its antigen remains unknown.

The chain uses TRBV29-1 and TRBJ2-7; 8 nucleotides match TRBD1. The sample comprised blood. The receptor was isolated from a woman aged 40 to 49 with Graves' ophthalmopathy. CDR3 nucleotides: TGCAGCGTTGATATAGGGACAGGCTACGAGCAGTACTTC. Its translation is CSVDIGTGYEQYF.